The source of this T cell receptor (beta chain) is a study of blood T cell repertoires in COVID-19. About the study: The United States, Italy and Spain provided the acute and convalescent COVID-19 samples. In each case, the material was cDNA or gDNA derived from T cells, B-cell-depleted T cells, or PBMCs.

The CDR3 runs to 17 residues. Germline CDR1 LNHDA, CDR2 SQIVND (reference sequence). Trimming removed 7 bases from V and 2 bases from J, with 21 bases in between. In the original analysis: Amplified reference gene primers provided the basis for estimating nucleated cell counts. Measured with immunoSEQ multiplex PCR; TCRdb has only the in-frame clones, and not every one. Clone size and the V and J calls come from that table; the DNA yielded D and trimming. There are about 200,000 clones in the sample; over 75% occur only once, and about a sixth lies in the top ten. The source material was peripheral blood. This TCR derives from a man aged 45-65 years with COVID-19, enrolled during active disease. V gene TRBV19 combines with J gene TRBJ1-5; possibly TRBD1 for D (5 bases). This CDR3 reads CASTREGKAFGNQPQHF. The CDR3 DNA is TGTGCCAGTACCCGGGAGGGGAAAGCCTTTGGCAATCAGCCCCAGCATTTT.